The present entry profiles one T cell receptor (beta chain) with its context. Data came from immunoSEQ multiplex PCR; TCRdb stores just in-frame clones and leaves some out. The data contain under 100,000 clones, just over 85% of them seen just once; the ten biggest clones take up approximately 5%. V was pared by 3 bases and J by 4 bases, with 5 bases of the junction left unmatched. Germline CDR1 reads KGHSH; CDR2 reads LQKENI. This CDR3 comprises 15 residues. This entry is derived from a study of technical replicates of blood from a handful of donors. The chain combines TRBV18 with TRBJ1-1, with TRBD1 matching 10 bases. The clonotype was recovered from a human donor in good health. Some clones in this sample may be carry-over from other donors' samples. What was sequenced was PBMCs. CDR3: CASSPQGQGGTEAFF. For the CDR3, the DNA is TGTGCCAGCTCACCCCAAGGACAGGGGGGCACTGAAGCTTTCTTT.